This TCR beta chain appears in the sequencing data of a study of shared clonotypes between healthy human individuals. Whole-study results and caveats: The study found 4.5% to 6% of naive CD4 clonotypes shared across four donors.

The data were produced by immunoSEQ multiplex PCR, yet TCRdb's version contains in-frame clones alone and is incomplete. This sample yields roughly 2,500,000 clones, of which 93% are seen a single time; roughly 0.39% belongs to the top ten. About this clone itself: The antigen remains undetermined.

The CDR3 has 16 amino acids. Per germline, CDR1 WSHSY and CDR2 SAAADI. Trimming at V came to 1 base and at J to 7 bases, leaving 8 bases not matched to a gene. Sequenced sample: naive CD4+ T cells from PBMCs. The subset: CD45RA+ positively selected. V usage is TRBV10-2 and J usage is TRBJ2-2; 8 nucleotides match TRBD2. This receptor was identified in a man aged 18 to 29 in good health. Some clones in this sample may be carry-over from other donors' samples. CDR3 loop: CASSEFPAGASGELFF. CDR3 coding DNA: TGCGCCAGCAGTGAGTTCCCAGCGGGGGCCAGCGGGGAGCTGTTTTTT.